A selection of T cell receptor beta chains follows, all from one sample in a study of blood T cell repertoires in COVID-19. Sequenced by immunoSEQ multiplex PCR; TCRdb stores in-frame clones only, minus some. The table lists 210,000 or so clones, roughly four fifths of them singletons. The sample comprised peripheral blood. The source is a woman between 40 and 55 years old with acute or convalescent COVID-19. Each CDR3 is given without its conserved first and last residue.

v_gene: TRBV2
j_gene: TRBJ1-1
CDR3aa: ASSEKATGNTEAF

v_gene: TRBV5-1
j_gene: TRBJ2-1
CDR3aa: ASSLIAGAAYNEQF

v_gene: TRBV30
j_gene: TRBJ2-1
CDR3aa: AWRSGRKSYNEQF

v_gene: TRBV6-2/TRBV6-3
j_gene: TRBJ2-2
CDR3aa: ASSYPMGTGNTGELF

v_gene: TRBV4-1
j_gene: TRBJ1-1
CDR3aa: ASSQDRDSSGMNTEAF

v_gene: TRBV24-1
j_gene: TRBJ2-5
CDR3aa: ASAAGETQY

v_gene: TRBV4-3
j_gene: TRBJ1-4
CDR3aa: ASSQDYVAANEKLF

v_gene: TRBV4-3
j_gene: TRBJ2-1
CDR3aa: ASSQGGTGDYNEQF

v_gene: TRBV7-2
j_gene: TRBJ2-1
CDR3aa: ASSPQGGINNEQF

v_gene: TRBV30
j_gene: TRBJ1-3
CDR3aa: AWEGTGRNTIY

v_gene: TRBV7-8
j_gene: TRBJ1-3
CDR3aa: ASSLRGGGGGNTIY

v_gene: TRBV25-1
j_gene: TRBJ2-3
CDR3aa: ASSESGRADTQY

v_gene: TRBV12-3/TRBV12-4
j_gene: TRBJ2-7
CDR3aa: ASSSNSYEQY

v_gene: TRBV3-1/TRBV3-2
j_gene: TRBJ1-5
CDR3aa: ASSPWTYSNQPQH

v_gene: TRBV19
j_gene: TRBJ1-2
CDR3aa: ASSIDAGLGGYT

v_gene: TRBV19
j_gene: TRBJ2-7
CDR3aa: ASSYSRQGWHEQY

v_gene: TRBV10-3
j_gene: TRBJ2-7
CDR3aa: AISTSGRAPEY

v_gene: TRBV19
j_gene: TRBJ1-5
CDR3aa: ASSISGQGGHQPQH

v_gene: TRBV7-3
j_gene: TRBJ2-1
CDR3aa: ASSSTGTSGGEQF

v_gene: TRBV14
j_gene: TRBJ1-1
CDR3aa: ASSPRGGSDTEAF

v_gene: TRBV3-1/TRBV3-2
j_gene: TRBJ2-1
CDR3aa: ASSQGLAGGRSEQF

v_gene: TRBV3-1/TRBV3-2
j_gene: TRBJ1-4
CDR3aa: ASSQESAANEKLF

v_gene: TRBV5-1
j_gene: TRBJ2-7
CDR3aa: ASRAGFEQY

v_gene: TRBV3-1/TRBV3-2
j_gene: TRBJ2-7
CDR3aa: ASSHAERLAGKEQY

v_gene: TRBV5-1
j_gene: TRBJ2-7
CDR3aa: ASSLGAPYEQY

v_gene: TRBV6-2/TRBV6-3
j_gene: TRBJ2-7
CDR3aa: ASSTHTGTTHAY

v_gene: TRBV14
j_gene: TRBJ1-4
CDR3aa: ASSLTGLGEKLF

v_gene: TRBV19
j_gene: TRBJ2-2
CDR3aa: ASRPMLRGTSGINTGELF

v_gene: TRBV2
j_gene: TRBJ1-1
CDR3aa: ASSAPGLRGGNTEAF

v_gene: TRBV5-1
j_gene: TRBJ1-4
CDR3aa: ASRFGTGGGKLF

v_gene: TRBV14
j_gene: TRBJ1-2
CDR3aa: ASSPQGGGRGYT